The 22 T cell receptor beta chains listed next were all sequenced from one sample in a study of technical replicates of blood from a handful of donors. Sequencing used immunoSEQ multiplex PCR; TCRdb keeps in-frame clones, though not all of them. The table has about 58,000 clones, about 95% seen once; the top ten hold 2.5% to 3.5%. Sequencing input: PBMCs. The source is a human donor in good health. Some clones in this sample may be carry-over from other donors' samples.

The chain carries TRBV19 and TRBJ2-7; a weak D match, TRBD2 (5 bases). V was cut by 3 bases and J by 5 bases, with 11 bases left in between. The CDR3 has 13 amino acids. Germline V lookup: CDR1 LNHDA, CDR2 SQIVND (reference sequence). This CDR3 reads CASSIIVGDEQYF. CDR3 DNA: TGTGCCAGTAGTATCATCGTGGGAGACGAGCAGTACTTC.

This rearrangement joins TRBV6-5 to TRBJ2-7; possibly TRBD2 for D (5 bases). Germline V gives CDR1 MNHEY, CDR2 SVGAGI. Trimming removed 0 bases from V and 3 bases from J, with 6 bases in between. The CDR3 sequence is 13 residues long. The CDR3, as DNA: TGTGCCAGCAGTTACTCAGCGGACTACGAGCAGTACTTC. This codes for CASSYSADYEQYF.

The chain employs TRBV30 and TRBJ2-7, with 7 bases that match TRBD1. This CDR3 has 13 amino acids. After removal of 0 bases from V and 4 bases from J, the junction contained 3 bases not matched to a gene. Germline CDR1 and CDR2: GTSNPN and SVGIG (reference sequence). The CDR3 here is CAWSVNRGYEQYF. CDR3 nucleotide sequence: TGTGCCTGGAGTGTAAACAGGGGATACGAGCAGTACTTC.

The chain uses TRBV2 and TRBJ1-2, with 7 bases aligning to TRBD1. CDR3 length equals 14 residues. Trimming cost V 2 bases and J 0 bases; bases outside gene matches: 0. From germline, CDR1 is SNHLY and CDR2 FYNNEI. The CDR3: CASSEQGANYGYTF. The CDR3 nucleotides read TGTGCCAGCAGTGAACAGGGGGCTAACTATGGCTACACCTTC. The full variable domain, in which reference TRBV2 and TRBJ1-2 provide the parts outside the CDR3, is EPEVTQTPSHQVTQMGQEVILRCVPISNHLYFYWYRQILGQKVEFLVSFYNNEISEKSEIFDDQFSVERPDGSNFTLKIRSTKLEDSAMYFCASSEQGANYGYTFGSGTRLTVV.

This chain connects TRBV4-2 to TRBJ1-1; no clear D. V was shortened by 4 bases and J by 8 bases, with 23 bases between the two germline ends. Germline V gene data show CDR1 as LGHNA and CDR2 as YNFKEQ. CDR3 length equals 16 residues. The CDR3 sequence is CASSLGNLGGAEEAFF. CDR3 coding DNA: TGTGCCAGCAGCCTAGGGAACCTCGGAGGTGCCGAAGAAGCTTTCTTT.

The chain is built from TRBV2 and TRBJ1-1; D may be TRBD1 (6 bases). V was trimmed by 3 bases and J by 5 bases, leaving 19 bases between them. Per germline, CDR1 SNHLY and CDR2 FYNNEI. The CDR3 is made up of 16 amino acids. Here the CDR3 reads CASSEAGPRGETEAFF. CDR3 DNA: TGTGCCAGCAGTGAGGCAGGGCCCAGGGGAGAAACTGAAGCTTTCTTT.

The chain employs TRBV30 and TRBJ2-1; D uncertain. The V gene's germline CDR1 is GTSNPN and CDR2 SVGIG (reference sequence). V was shortened by 0 bases and J by 6 bases, with 9 bases between the two germline ends. The CDR3 is made up of 13 amino acids. The CDR3 sequence: CAWSVTVVNEQFF. CDR3 sequence (DNA): TGTGCCTGGAGTGTAACGGTTGTCAATGAGCAGTTCTTC.

This chain uses TRBV9 with TRBJ2-5; TRBD2 matches at 9 bases. Per germline, CDR1 SGDLS and CDR2 YYNGEE. V lost 0 bases, J lost 5 bases, and 8 bases stayed unmatched. This CDR3 is built from 16 residues. The DNA of the CDR3 is TGTGCCAGCAGCGTAGTAGGCGGGGGGGCCGGGGAGACCCAGTACTTC. This encodes CASSVVGGGAGETQYF.

The rearrangement links TRBV13 to TRBJ1-1, with D uncertain. CDR1 is PRHDT, CDR2 FYEKMQ, per germline (reference sequence). With 1 base removed from V and 4 bases from J, the gap between germline ends came to 10 bases. This CDR3 has 14 residues. CDR3 region: CASSLAGDGTEAFF. The CDR3 nucleotides are TGTGCCAGCAGCTTAGCCGGAGATGGCACTGAAGCTTTCTTT.

V is TRBV9 and J is TRBJ2-5, with 9 bases aligning to TRBD2. With 1 base clipped from V and 1 base from J, the junction kept 11 bases outside the gene matches. CDR1 is SGDLS, CDR2 YYNGEE, per germline. The CDR3 contains 18 residues. In nucleotides, the CDR3 is TGTGCCAGCAGCGTATCGGCCGCGACTAGCGGCCGCCAAGAGACCCAGTACTTC. It encodes CASSVSAATSGRQETQYF.

J is TRBJ2-1 and V is TRBV6-1; 9 bases fit TRBD1. CDR1 MNHNS and CDR2 SASEGT come from the germline V gene. V gave up 5 bases and J gave up 7 bases; unmatched junction bases: 6. The CDR3 runs to 14 residues. CDR3 in DNA: TGTGCCAGCAGTTCCGGGACAGGGCTAAATGAGCAGTTCTTC. Translation: CASSSGTGLNEQFF.

The V call is TRBV7-2, the J call TRBJ2-3; D perhaps matches TRBD2 (5 bases). Germline values: CDR1 SGHTA, CDR2 FQGNSA. This CDR3 is built from 15 residues. Trimming left V 4 bases short and J 0 bases short, with 11 bases between. CDR3 sequence reads: CASSSRVPSTDTQYF. In DNA, the CDR3 is TGTGCCAGCAGCTCGCGGGTCCCTAGCACAGATACGCAGTATTTT.

V and J are TRBV4-3 and TRBJ2-3; 15 bases agree with TRBD2. CDR3 size: 17 residues. V lost 0 bases, J lost 8 bases, and 6 bases stayed unmatched. Germline assignment: CDR1 LGHNA and CDR2 YSLEER. DNA of the CDR3: TGCGCCAGCAGCCAAGAACACACGGGACTAGCGGGAGGTACGCAGTATTTT. Translated: CASSQEHTGLAGGTQYF.

This clone was counted once. This chain joins TRBV5-6 and TRBJ2-1; 9 positions agree with TRBD2. Germline CDR1 reads SGHDT; CDR2 reads YYEEEE. V lost 2 bases to trimming and J lost 6 bases; unmatched junction nucleotides: 18. The CDR3 totals 19 residues. CDR3 in amino acids: CASSFRPRRAGGIFNEQFF. CDR3 sequence (DNA): TGTGCCAGCAGCTTTCGCCCCCGGAGGGCGGGAGGGATTTTCAATGAGCAGTTCTTC.

The chain couples TRBV7-9 to TRBJ1-5, with 7 bases aligning to TRBD1. J gave up 7 bases and V 8 bases, and 11 bases lay outside the gene matches. The CDR3 extends over 14 amino acids. Germline CDR1 and CDR2: SEHNR and FQNEAQ (reference sequence). The CDR3 protein is CASQGRQGDQPQHF. In nucleotides, the CDR3 is TGTGCCAGCCAAGGGCGGCAGGGGGACCAGCCCCAGCATTTT.

Of note for this clone: The junction departs from germline at one end; a sequencing error may be responsible. The rearrangement links TRBV4-3 to TRBJ1-2; the D is unclear. Germline V gives CDR1 LGHNA, CDR2 YSLEER. This CDR3 has 13 residues. The CDR3 sequence: CASSQGGPGGYTF. CDR3 DNA sequence: TGCGCCAGCAGTCAAGGAGGGCCGGGGGGCTACACCTTC.

This clone was recorded once. The chain joins TRBV5-1 to TRBJ2-7; TRBD2 matches 15 bases. This CDR3 region has 14 residues. V shed 7 bases and J 6 bases; nucleotides not matched to a gene: 5. The germline V gene has CDR1 SGHRS and CDR2 YFSETQ. CDR3: CASGRTSGRGEQYF. The CDR3 DNA reads TGCGCCAGCGGGCGGACTAGCGGGAGGGGCGAGCAGTACTTC.

This chain's CDR3 is CASTPEGAGNTIYF. Here the CDR3 DNA reads TGTGCCTCAACTCCGGAGGGGGCAGGAAACACCATATATTTT. The J gene is TRBJ1-3, the V gene TRBV10-3; 7 bases map to TRBD1. V lost 11 bases, J lost 4 bases, and 11 bases stayed unmatched. This CDR3 region has 14 residues. Germline loops: CDR1 ENHRY, CDR2 SYGVKD.

This chain joins TRBV9 and TRBJ2-7; 13 positions match TRBD2. J gave up 2 bases and V 3 bases, and 2 bases lay outside the gene matches. The CDR3 contains 15 residues. CDR1 is SGDLS, CDR2 YYNGEE, per germline. CDR3 residues: CASSAGTSGTYEQYF. The CDR3 region has the DNA TGTGCCAGCAGCGCAGGGACTAGCGGGACCTACGAGCAGTACTTC.

J is TRBJ1-2 and V is TRBV7-2; D is undetermined. CDR3 length equals 12 residues. CDR1 SGHTA and CDR2 FQGNSA come from the germline V gene. Trimming shortened V by 5 bases and J by 8 bases, and 12 bases separated the two germline ends. CDR3 DNA sequence: TGTGCCAGCAGCCCCTCGGGGTCCGGCTACACCTTC. Amino acid sequence: CASSPSGSGYTF.

This chain connects TRBV5-1 to TRBJ2-3; 8 bases agree with TRBD2. The CDR3 totals 16 residues. Germline V gene sequence: CDR1 SGHRS, CDR2 YFSETQ. V dropped 0 bases and J dropped 5; count of bases not matched to a gene: 8. The CDR3, as DNA: TGCGCCAGCAGCTTGGGTCCGGGCCTAGCGGGAGATACGCAGTATTTT. It encodes CASSLGPGLAGDTQYF.

The chain has TRBV5-1 and TRBJ1-1, with D possibly matching TRBD1 (6 bases). The V gene's germline CDR1 is SGHRS and CDR2 YFSETQ. Trimming took off 2 bases at V and 6 bases at J, with 11 bases between the two ends. The CDR3 contains 13 residues. CDR3 in amino acids: CASSLQGRAEAFF. The CDR3 bases are TGCGCCAGCAGCTTACAGGGAAGGGCTGAAGCTTTCTTT.